This TCR beta chain is drawn from a study of OX40 agonist ivuxolimab in advanced cancers. On the study more broadly: With a range of roughly 23 to 79, age averaged approximately 60 years, and 65% to 90% were male.

The study's findings and limits: Low normalized T-cell clonal expansion was additionally recorded for some nonresponders. Circulating CD4+ and CD8+ T cells showed clonal expansion by week 6 at 0.1 to 3.0 mg/kg. Expanded peripheral T cells had an undetermined antigen specificity.

The method was immunoSEQ multiplex PCR; TCRdb's version includes in-frame clones alone and lacks a portion of them. The sample yields roughly 13,000 clones, over 80% seen once. Worth noting for this clone: Its antigen is undetermined.

The CDR3 consists of 14 residues. V was pared by 6 bases and J by 2 bases, with 14 bases between. The germline V gene has CDR1 SGHTA and CDR2 FQGTGA. The chain recombines TRBV7-3 with TRBJ2-7; tentative D call: TRBD2 (5 bases). Sequenced material: CD4+ or CD8+ T cells sorted from blood, taken in a trial of the OX40 agonist ivuxolimab. The source of this sequence is an adult with an advanced solid tumor such as melanoma, head and neck, liver or kidney cancer. CDR3 residues: CASSDTAGAYEQYF. CDR3 DNA: TGTGCCAGCAGTGATACAGCCGGGGCCTACGAGCAGTACTTC.